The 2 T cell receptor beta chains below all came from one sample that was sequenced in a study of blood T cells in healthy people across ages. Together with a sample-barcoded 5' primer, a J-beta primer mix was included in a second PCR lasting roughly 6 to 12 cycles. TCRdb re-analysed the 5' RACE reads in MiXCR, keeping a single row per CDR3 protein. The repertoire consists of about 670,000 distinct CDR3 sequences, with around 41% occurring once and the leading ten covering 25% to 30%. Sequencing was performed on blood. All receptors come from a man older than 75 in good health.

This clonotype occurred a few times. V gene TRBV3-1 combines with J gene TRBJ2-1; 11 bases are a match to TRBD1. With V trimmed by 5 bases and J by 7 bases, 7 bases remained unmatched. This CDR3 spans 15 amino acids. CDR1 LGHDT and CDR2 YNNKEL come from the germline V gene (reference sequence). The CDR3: CASSSSGTGGNEQFF. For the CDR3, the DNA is TGTGCCAGCAGCTCATCCGGGACAGGGGGGAATGAGCAGTTCTTC.

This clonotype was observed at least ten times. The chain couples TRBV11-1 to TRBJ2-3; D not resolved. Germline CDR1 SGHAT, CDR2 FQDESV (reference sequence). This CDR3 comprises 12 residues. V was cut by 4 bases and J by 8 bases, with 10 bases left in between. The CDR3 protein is CASSSRPSTQYF. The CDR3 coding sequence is TGTGCCAGCAGCTCCCGACCGAGTACGCAGTATTTT.